The source of this T cell receptor (beta chain) is a study of T cell responses to AZD1222 COVID-19 vaccine. Study observations and caveats: Increases in Spike-specific TCR breadth and depth were seen after two AZD1222 doses. Baseline serostatus was positive in only a handful of AZD1222 recipients.

Trimming at V came to 4 bases and at J to 1 base, leaving 11 bases not matched to a gene. The germline V gene has CDR1 SGHRS and CDR2 YFSETQ. This CDR3 contains 17 residues. Profiled with immunoSEQ multiplex PCR; TCRdb holds only in-frame clones, not every one. The sample carries more than 75,000 clones, around 90% recorded once. Concerning this clone: The antigen is not known.

The chain recombines TRBV5-1 with TRBJ1-1; 9 positions agree with TRBD1. This receptor was identified in an adult who received the AZD1222 COVID-19 vaccine. Sequenced material: peripheral blood, taken 28 days after the second AZD1222 dose. In DNA form, the CDR3 reads TGCGCCAGCAGCACCGGACAGGGGCGGGCTCCGAACACTGAAGCTTTCTTT. It specifies CASSTGQGRAPNTEAFF.